These T cell receptor beta chains were read from a single sample in a study of blood T cell repertoires in COVID-19. The data were produced by immunoSEQ multiplex PCR, yet TCRdb's version contains in-frame clones alone and is incomplete. The sample carries roughly 140,000 clones, roughly 80% recorded once. Input material: peripheral blood. These receptors were taken from a man in his 60s with acute or convalescent COVID-19. Both conserved end residues are part of each CDR3. The D gene is left open where the match is weak. Part of the rows lack a size; the others show once, few, many or a class for expanded clones.

V,J,size,D,CDR3,DNA
TRBV5-1,TRBJ1-5,.,.,CASSLGGVGQPQHF,TGCGCCAGCAGCTTGGGGGGAGTAGGGCAGCCCCAGCATTTT
TRBV19,TRBJ1-1,few,TRBD1,CASSIRRTGRGTEAFF,TGTGCCAGTAGTATTCGTCGGACAGGGAGAGGGACTGAAGCTTTCTTT
TRBV28,TRBJ2-6,once,TRBD1,CASSPGQGSGANVLTF,TGTGCCAGCAGTCCGGGACAGGGGTCTGGGGCCAACGTCCTGACTTTC
TRBV2,TRBJ2-1,.,TRBD2,CASRDGTSVITYNEQFF,TGTGCCAGCAGAGACGGGACTAGCGTCATCACCTACAATGAGCAGTTCTTC
TRBV12-3/TRBV12-4,TRBJ1-2,.,.,CASSLGGIDGYTF,TGTGCCAGCAGTTTAGGAGGGATAGATGGCTACACCTTC
TRBV6-6,TRBJ1-4,.,.,CASRSTNEKLFF,TGTGCCAGCAGATCCACAAATGAAAAACTGTTTTTT
TRBV15,TRBJ1-5,.,.,CATSGGGVRGQPQHF,TGTGCCACCAGCGGGGGAGGGGTAAGGGGTCAGCCCCAGCATTTT
TRBV7-3,TRBJ1-4,.,.,CASSWGREEKEKLFF,TGTGCCAGCAGCTGGGGCAGGGAGGAAAAGGAAAAACTGTTTTTT
TRBV28,TRBJ1-5,.,TRBD1,CASSQQGAGNQPQHF,TGTGCCAGCAGCCAACAGGGGGCGGGCAATCAGCCCCAGCATTTT
TRBV5-1,TRBJ2-5,.,.,CASSSSVSQETQYF,TGCGCCAGCAGCTCTTCGGTGTCTCAAGAGACCCAGTACTTC
TRBV4-1,TRBJ1-4,.,TRBD1,CASKSGQAGEKLFF,TGCGCCAGCAAGTCGGGACAGGCAGGGGAAAAACTGTTTTTT
TRBV10-3,TRBJ2-3,once,.,CAISETGQSDTQYF,TGTGCCATCAGTGAAACAGGGCAATCAGATACGCAGTATTTT
TRBV24-1,TRBJ2-7,few,TRBD2,CATSTGTSGYSYEQYF,TGTGCCACCAGTACCGGGACTAGCGGGTACTCCTACGAGCAGTACTTC
TRBV2,TRBJ2-7,.,.,CASSPRRQSSYEQYF,TGTGCCAGCAGTCCCAGAAGACAGAGCTCCTACGAGCAGTACTTC
TRBV3-1/TRBV3-2,TRBJ2-7,few,TRBD2,CASRLGLAGAYEQYF,TGTGCCAGCAGGCTCGGACTAGCGGGAGCCTACGAGCAGTACTTC
TRBV5-1,TRBJ1-4,once,.,CASSLRPEAGEKLFF,TGCGCCAGCAGCTTGAGGCCGGAGGCGGGCGAAAAACTGTTTTTT
TRBV5-4,TRBJ2-7,.,.,CASSLGQGGSYEQYF,TGTGCCAGCAGCTTGGGGCAGGGAGGCTCCTACGAGCAGTACTTC
TRBV11-2,TRBJ1-1,.,.,CASSKEPGVNTEAFF,TGTGCCAGCAGCAAGGAACCAGGGGTGAACACTGAAGCTTTCTTT
TRBV10-2,TRBJ1-2,.,.,CASRDSSDYGYTF,TGCGCCAGCAGAGACAGCTCTGACTATGGCTACACCTTC
TRBV10-3,TRBJ1-4,.,.,CAISPGTGGGNEKLFF,TGTGCCATCAGCCCCGGGACGGGAGGGGGTAATGAAAAACTGTTTTTT
TRBV24-1,TRBJ1-2,.,.,CATSDRGRAGGYTF,TGTGCCACCAGTGACCGAGGACGGGCGGGGGGCTACACCTTC
TRBV5-1,TRBJ2-6,.,.,CASSGDFLGANVLTF,TGCGCCAGCTCCGGGGACTTTCTGGGGGCCAACGTCCTGACTTTC
TRBV9,TRBJ1-1,.,TRBD1,CASSATGVPNTEAFF,TGTGCCAGCAGCGCGACAGGGGTGCCGAACACTGAAGCTTTCTTT
TRBV11-2,TRBJ1-1,once,TRBD1,CASRKGAPNTEAFF,TGTGCCAGCAGGAAGGGGGCGCCGAACACTGAAGCTTTCTTT
TRBV27,TRBJ2-5,.,.,CATTREKGFGRQETQYF,TGTGCCACCACCAGAGAGAAGGGGTTTGGGCGTCAGGAGACCCAGTACTTC
TRBV12-5,TRBJ2-3,.,.,CASGWRGTDTQYF,TGTGCTAGTGGCTGGCGAGGGACAGATACGCAGTATTTT
TRBV9,TRBJ2-7,.,.,CASSVVPSSYEQYF,TGTGCCAGCAGCGTAGTACCCAGCTCCTACGAGCAGTACTTC
TRBV15,TRBJ2-5,.,TRBD1,CATSRRVGQGNQETQYF,TGTGCCACCAGCAGACGAGTAGGACAGGGGAACCAAGAGACCCAGTACTTC
TRBV5-1,TRBJ2-3,.,TRBD2,CASSLGASGRTDTQYF,TGCGCCAGCAGCTTGGGGGCTAGCGGCCGCACAGATACGCAGTATTTT
TRBV18,TRBJ2-3,few,TRBD2,CASSSLGSGRTDTQYF,TGTGCCAGCTCGTCCCTGGGTAGCGGGAGAACAGATACGCAGTATTTT
TRBV5-1,TRBJ2-1,.,TRBD2,CASSYTGDYYNEQFF,TGCGCCAGCAGCTATACGGGGGACTATTACAATGAGCAGTTCTTC
TRBV28,TRBJ2-5,.,.,CASSYSVLKTQYF,TGTGCCAGCAGTTATAGCGTTCTGAAGACCCAGTACTTC
TRBV12-3/TRBV12-4,TRBJ1-4,.,.,CASSLFRGEKLFF,TGTGCCAGCAGTTTATTCCGGGGAGAAAAACTGTTTTTT
TRBV5-1,TRBJ1-4,.,.,CASSRGGSNEKLFF,TGCGCCAGCAGCCGAGGAGGGTCTAATGAAAAACTGTTTTTT
TRBV5-4,TRBJ2-7,.,.,CASSLIAGTFSAYEQYF,TGTGCCAGCAGCTTGATTGCAGGTACCTTTAGCGCCTACGAGCAGTACTTC
TRBV29-1,TRBJ2-5,few,.,CSVALRQRQETQYF,TGCAGCGTTGCTCTGCGACAGCGCCAAGAGACCCAGTACTTC
TRBV9,TRBJ2-1,.,TRBD2,CASSAYLAGGYNEQFF,TGTGCCAGCAGCGCGTATCTAGCGGGAGGGTACAATGAGCAGTTCTTC
TRBV5-1,TRBJ1-2,.,TRBD1,CASNPGTGGRNYGYTF,TGCGCCAGCAACCCCGGGACAGGGGGGAGGAACTATGGCTACACCTTC
TRBV5-1,TRBJ1-4,few,TRBD1,CASSSGQGFEKLFF,TGCGCCAGCAGCTCGGGACAGGGGTTTGAAAAACTGTTTTTT
TRBV6-5,TRBJ2-7,few,.,CASSFSTDSSYEQYF,TGTGCCAGCAGTTTCTCGACAGATTCCTCCTACGAGCAGTACTTC
TRBV28,TRBJ2-5,.,TRBD2,CASSLGGRETQYF,TGTGCCAGCAGTTTGGGGGGGAGAGAGACCCAGTACTTC
TRBV24-1,TRBJ2-3,.,TRBD1,CATSDPTGGLGQYF,TGTGCCACCAGTGACCCAACAGGGGGCCTGGGGCAGTATTTT
TRBV3-1/TRBV3-2,TRBJ1-3,.,TRBD1,CASSHGYTGGTGNTIYF,TGTGCCAGCAGCCACGGTTATACAGGGGGTACTGGAAACACCATATATTTT
TRBV11-2,TRBJ2-2,few,TRBD1,CASSLRQGAGTGELFF,TGTGCCAGCAGCTTGCGGCAGGGGGCGGGCACCGGGGAGCTGTTTTTT
TRBV7-2,TRBJ1-5,once,.,CASSPGQLNQPQHF,TGTGCCAGCAGCCCTGGACAGCTCAATCAGCCCCAGCATTTT
TRBV6-6,TRBJ1-5,few,.,CASSFRQDQPQHF,TGTGCCAGCAGTTTTAGGCAGGATCAGCCCCAGCATTTT
TRBV18,TRBJ1-6,few,.,CASSPSGGSPLHF,TGTGCCAGCTCACCGTCGGGGGGTTCACCCCTCCACTTT